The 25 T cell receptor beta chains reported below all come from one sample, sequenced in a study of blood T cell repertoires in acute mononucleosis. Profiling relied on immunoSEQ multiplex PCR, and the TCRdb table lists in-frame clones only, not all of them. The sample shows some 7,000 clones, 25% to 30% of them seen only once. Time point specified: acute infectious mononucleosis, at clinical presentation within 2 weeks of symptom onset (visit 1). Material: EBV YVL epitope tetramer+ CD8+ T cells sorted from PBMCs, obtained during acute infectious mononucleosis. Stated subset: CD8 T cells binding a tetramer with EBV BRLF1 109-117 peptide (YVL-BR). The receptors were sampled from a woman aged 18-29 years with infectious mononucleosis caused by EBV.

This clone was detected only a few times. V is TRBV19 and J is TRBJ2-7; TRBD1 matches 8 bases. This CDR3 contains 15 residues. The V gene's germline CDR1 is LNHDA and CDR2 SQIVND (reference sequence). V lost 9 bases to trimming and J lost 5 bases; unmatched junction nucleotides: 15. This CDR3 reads CASSQTPTGADEQYF. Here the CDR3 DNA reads TGTGCCAGCAGCCAAACCCCGACAGGGGCGGACGAGCAGTACTTC.

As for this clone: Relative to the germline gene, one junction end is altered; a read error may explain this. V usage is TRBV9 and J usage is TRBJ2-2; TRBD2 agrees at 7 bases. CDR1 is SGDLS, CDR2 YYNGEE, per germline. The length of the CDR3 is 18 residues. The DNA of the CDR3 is TGTGCCAACAGCCCCCGCCGAGGACTAGTCGTGAACACCGGGGAGCTGTTTTTT. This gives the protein CANSPRRGLVVNTGELFF.

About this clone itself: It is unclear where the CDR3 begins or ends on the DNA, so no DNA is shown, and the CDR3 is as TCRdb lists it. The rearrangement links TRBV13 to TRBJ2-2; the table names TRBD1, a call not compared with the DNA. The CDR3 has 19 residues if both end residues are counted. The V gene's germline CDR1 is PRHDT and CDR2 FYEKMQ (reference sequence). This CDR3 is CASSSLGEQGAETPGSCFF.

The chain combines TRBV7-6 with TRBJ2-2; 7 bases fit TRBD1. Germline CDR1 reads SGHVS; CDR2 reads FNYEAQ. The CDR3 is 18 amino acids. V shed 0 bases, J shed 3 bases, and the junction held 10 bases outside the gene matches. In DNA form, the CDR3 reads TGTGCCAGCAGCTTAGCCACAATCTACAGGGGAGACACCGGGGAGCTGTTTTTT. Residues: CASSLATIYRGDTGELFF.

The CDR3: CASSLAARETQYF. The CDR3 coding sequence is TGCGCCAGCAGCTTGGCGGCGCGGGAGACCCAGTACTTC. V gene TRBV5-1 combines with J gene TRBJ2-5; no clear D. Trimming pared 0 bases from V and 5 bases from J, leaving 8 bases between. The CDR3 totals 13 residues. The germline V gene encodes CDR1 SGHRS and CDR2 YFSETQ.

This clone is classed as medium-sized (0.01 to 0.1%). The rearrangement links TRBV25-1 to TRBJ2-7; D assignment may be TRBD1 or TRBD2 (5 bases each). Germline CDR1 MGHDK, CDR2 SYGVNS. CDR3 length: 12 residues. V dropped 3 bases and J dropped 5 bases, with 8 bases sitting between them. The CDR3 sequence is CASSDWGNEQYF. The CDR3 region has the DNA TGTGCCAGCAGTGACTGGGGGAACGAGCAGTACTTC.

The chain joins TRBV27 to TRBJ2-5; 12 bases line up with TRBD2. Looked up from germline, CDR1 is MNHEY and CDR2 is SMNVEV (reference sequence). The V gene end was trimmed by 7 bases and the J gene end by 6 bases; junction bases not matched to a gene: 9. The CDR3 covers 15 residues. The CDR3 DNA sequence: TGTGCCAGCACCGACCTAGCGGGAGGGTTGAAGACCCAGTACTTC. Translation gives CASTDLAGGLKTQYF.

CDR3: CASSLDLGQGGETQYF. In nucleotides, the CDR3 is TGTGCCAGCAGCTTGGACCTCGGACAGGGTGGAGAGACCCAGTACTTC. This chain uses TRBV28 with TRBJ2-5, with 8 bases fitting TRBD1. V was clipped by 6 bases and J by 4 bases; unmatched bases: 13. CDR1 MDHEN and CDR2 SYDVKM come from the germline V gene. The CDR3 length is 16 residues.

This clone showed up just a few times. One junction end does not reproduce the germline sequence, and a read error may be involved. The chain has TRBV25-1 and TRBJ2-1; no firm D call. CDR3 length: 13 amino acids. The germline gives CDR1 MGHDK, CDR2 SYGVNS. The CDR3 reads CATSDVWVNEQFF. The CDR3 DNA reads TGTGCCACCAGTGATGTTTGGGTAAATGAGCAGTTCTTC. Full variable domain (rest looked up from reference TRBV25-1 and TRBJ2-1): EADIYQTPRYLVIGTGKKITLECSQTMGHDKMYWYQQDPGMELHLIHYSYGVNSTEKGDLSSESTVSRIRTEHFPLTLESARPSHTSQYLCATSDVWVNEQFFGPGTRLTVL.

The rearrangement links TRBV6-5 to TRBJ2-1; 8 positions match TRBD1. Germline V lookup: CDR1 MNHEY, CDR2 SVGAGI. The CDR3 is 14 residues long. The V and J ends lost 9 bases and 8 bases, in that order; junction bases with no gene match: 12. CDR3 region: CASYRAGGSDEQFF. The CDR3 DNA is TGTGCCAGTTACCGGGCAGGGGGCAGCGATGAGCAGTTCTTC.

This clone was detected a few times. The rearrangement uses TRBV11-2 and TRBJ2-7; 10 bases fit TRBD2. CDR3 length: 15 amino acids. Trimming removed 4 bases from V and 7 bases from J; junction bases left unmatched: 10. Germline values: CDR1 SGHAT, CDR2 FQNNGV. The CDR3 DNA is TGTGCCAGCAGCTCCCTGGCTAGCGGGAGTCGAGAGCAGTACTTC. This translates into CASSSLASGSREQYF.

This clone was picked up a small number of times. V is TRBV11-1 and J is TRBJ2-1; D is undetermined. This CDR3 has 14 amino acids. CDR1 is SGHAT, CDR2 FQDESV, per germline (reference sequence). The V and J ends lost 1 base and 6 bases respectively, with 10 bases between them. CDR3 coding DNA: TGTGCCAGCAGCTTAGTGCCTAACCTCAATGAGCAGTTCTTC. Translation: CASSLVPNLNEQFF. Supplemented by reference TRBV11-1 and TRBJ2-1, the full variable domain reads EAEVAQSPRYKITEKSQAVAFWCDPISGHATLYWYRQILGQGPELLVQFQDESVVDDSQLPKDRFSAERLKGVDSTLKIQPAELGDSAMYLCASSLVPNLNEQFFGPGTRLTVL.

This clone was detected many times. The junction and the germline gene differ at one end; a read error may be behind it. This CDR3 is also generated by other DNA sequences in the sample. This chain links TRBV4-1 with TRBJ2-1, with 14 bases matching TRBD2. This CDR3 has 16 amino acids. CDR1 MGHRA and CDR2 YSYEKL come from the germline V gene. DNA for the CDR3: TGTGCCAGCAGCCCTCTAACGGGGACTAGCGGGGGTGAGCAGTTCTTC. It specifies CASSPLTGTSGGEQFF.

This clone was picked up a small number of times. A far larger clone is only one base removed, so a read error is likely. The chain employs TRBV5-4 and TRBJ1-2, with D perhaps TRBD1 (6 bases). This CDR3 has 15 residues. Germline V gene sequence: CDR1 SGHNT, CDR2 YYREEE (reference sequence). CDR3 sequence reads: CASSLAGGGPSGYTF. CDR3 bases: TGCGCCAGCAGCTTGGCCGGGGGGGGGCCAAGTGGCTACACCTTC.

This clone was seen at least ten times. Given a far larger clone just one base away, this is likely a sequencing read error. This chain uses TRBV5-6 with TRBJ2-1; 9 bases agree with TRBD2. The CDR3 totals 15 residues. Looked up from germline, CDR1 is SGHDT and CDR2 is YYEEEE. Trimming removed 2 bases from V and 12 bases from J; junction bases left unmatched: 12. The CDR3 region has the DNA TGTGCCAGCAGCTTTGGTAGCGGGAGCCTCCAGGGGCAGTTCTTC. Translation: CASSFGSGSLQGQFF.

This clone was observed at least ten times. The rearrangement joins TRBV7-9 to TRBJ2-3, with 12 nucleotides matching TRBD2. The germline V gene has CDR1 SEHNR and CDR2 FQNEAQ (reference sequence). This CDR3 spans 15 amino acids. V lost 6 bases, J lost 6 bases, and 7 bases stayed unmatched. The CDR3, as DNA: TGTGCCAGCAGTCAGACTAGCGGGAGTGGGGATACGCAGTATTTT. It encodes CASSQTSGSGDTQYF.

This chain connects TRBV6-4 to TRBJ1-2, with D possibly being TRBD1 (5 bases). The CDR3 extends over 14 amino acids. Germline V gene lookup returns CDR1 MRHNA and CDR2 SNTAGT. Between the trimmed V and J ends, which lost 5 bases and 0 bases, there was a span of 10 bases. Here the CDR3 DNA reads TGTGCCAGCAGTCCGACAGTAGCTAACTATGGCTACACCTTC. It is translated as CASSPTVANYGYTF.

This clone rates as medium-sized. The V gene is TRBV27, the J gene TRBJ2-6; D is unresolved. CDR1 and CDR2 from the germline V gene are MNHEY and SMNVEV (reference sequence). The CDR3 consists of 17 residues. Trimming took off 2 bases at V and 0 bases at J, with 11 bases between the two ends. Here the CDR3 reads CASSLINSDSGANVLTF. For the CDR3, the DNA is TGTGCCAGCAGTTTAATTAATTCGGACTCTGGGGCCAACGTCCTGACTTTC.

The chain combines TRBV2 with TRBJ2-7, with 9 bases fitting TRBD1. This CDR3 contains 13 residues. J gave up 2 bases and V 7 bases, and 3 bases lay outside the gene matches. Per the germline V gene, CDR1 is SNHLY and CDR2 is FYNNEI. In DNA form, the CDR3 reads TGTGCCAGCACTAGACAGGGGGCCTACGAGCAGTACTTC. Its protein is CASTRQGAYEQYF.

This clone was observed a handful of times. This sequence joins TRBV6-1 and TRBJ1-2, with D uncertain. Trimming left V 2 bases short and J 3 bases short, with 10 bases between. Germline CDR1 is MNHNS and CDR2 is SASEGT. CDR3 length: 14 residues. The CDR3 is CASSEFLDYYGYTF. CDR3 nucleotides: TGTGCCAGCAGTGAATTCTTGGATTACTATGGCTACACCTTC.

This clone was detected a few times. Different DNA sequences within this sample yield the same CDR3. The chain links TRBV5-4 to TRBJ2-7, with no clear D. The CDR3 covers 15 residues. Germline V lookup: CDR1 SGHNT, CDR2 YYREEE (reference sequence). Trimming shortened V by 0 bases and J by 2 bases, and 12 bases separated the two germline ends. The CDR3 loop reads CASSLEDVGPYEQYF. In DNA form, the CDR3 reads TGTGCCAGCAGCTTGGAGGATGTAGGGCCCTACGAGCAGTACTTC. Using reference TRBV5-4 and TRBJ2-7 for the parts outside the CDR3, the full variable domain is ETGVTQSPTHLIKTRGQQVTLRCSSQSGHNTVSWYQQALGQGPQFIFQYYREEENGRGNFPPRFSGLQFPNYSSELNVNALELDDSALYLCASSLEDVGPYEQYFGPGTRLTVT.

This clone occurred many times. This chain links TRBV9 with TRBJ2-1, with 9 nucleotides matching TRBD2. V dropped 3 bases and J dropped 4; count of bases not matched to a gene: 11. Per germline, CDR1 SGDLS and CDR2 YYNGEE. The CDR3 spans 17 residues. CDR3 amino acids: CASSGDLGLALYNEQFF. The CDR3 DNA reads TGTGCCAGCAGCGGGGATTTAGGACTAGCGTTATACAATGAGCAGTTCTTC.

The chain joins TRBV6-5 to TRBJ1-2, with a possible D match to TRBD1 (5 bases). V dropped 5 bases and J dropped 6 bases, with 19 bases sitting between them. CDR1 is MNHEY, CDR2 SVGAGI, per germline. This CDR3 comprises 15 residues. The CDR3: CASSTYLGAAHGYTF. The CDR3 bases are TGTGCCAGCAGTACCTACCTTGGGGCCGCACATGGCTACACCTTC.

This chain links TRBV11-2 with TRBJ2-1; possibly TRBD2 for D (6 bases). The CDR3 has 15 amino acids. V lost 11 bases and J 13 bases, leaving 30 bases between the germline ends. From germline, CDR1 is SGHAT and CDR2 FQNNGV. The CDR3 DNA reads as TGTGCCTGCATGAGGGAGTTGGCGGGGCAAGAGACCCAGTTCTTC. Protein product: CACMRELAGQETQFF.

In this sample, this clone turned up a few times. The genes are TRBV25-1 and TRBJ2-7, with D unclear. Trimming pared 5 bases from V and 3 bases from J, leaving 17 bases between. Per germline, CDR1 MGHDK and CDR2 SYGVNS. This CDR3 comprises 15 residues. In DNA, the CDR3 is TGTGCCAGCAGTTTTCGGCCCGCGGTTTTCTACGAGCAGTACTTC. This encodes CASSFRPAVFYEQYF.